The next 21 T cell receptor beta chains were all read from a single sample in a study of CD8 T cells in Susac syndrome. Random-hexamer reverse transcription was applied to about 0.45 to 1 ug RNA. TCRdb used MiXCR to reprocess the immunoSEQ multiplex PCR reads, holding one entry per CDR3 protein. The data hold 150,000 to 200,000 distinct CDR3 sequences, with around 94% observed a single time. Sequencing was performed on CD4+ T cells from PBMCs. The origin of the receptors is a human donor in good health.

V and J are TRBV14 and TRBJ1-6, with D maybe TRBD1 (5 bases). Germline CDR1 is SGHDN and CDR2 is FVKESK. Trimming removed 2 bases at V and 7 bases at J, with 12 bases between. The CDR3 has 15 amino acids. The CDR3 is CASSQYQGGNSPLHF. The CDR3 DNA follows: TGTGCCAGCAGCCAATACCAGGGAGGAAATTCACCCCTCCACTTT.

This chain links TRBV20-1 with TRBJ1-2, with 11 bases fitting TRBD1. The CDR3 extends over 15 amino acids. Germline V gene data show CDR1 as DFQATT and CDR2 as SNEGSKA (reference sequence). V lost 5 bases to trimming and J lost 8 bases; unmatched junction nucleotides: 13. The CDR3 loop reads CSAHKAGTGGNGYTF. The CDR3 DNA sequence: TGCAGTGCTCATAAAGCCGGGACAGGGGGTAACGGCTACACCTTC.

This CDR3 reads CSAPSGGALEQFF. DNA for the CDR3: TGCAGTGCTCCTAGCGGGGGGGCGCTTGAGCAGTTCTTC. This chain links TRBV20-1 with TRBJ2-1; TRBD2 agrees at 12 bases. In germline, CDR1 is DFQATT, CDR2 SNEGSKA (reference sequence). The V and J ends lost 5 bases and 9 bases, in that order; junction bases with no gene match: 5. The CDR3 has 13 amino acids.

CDR3 in amino acids: CASRPQGGENTF. CDR3 coding DNA: TGTGCCAGCAGGCCTCAGGGGGGCGAAAACACCTTC. The chain is built from TRBV12-3 or TRBV12-4 and TRBJ1-2, with TRBD1 identical over 7 bases. V was clipped by 6 bases and J by 12 bases; unmatched bases: 10. This CDR3 is 12 amino acids long.

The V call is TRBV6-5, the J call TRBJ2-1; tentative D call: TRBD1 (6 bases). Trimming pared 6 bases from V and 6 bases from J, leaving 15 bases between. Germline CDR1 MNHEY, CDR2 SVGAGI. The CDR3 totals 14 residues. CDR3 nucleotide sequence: TGTGCCAGCAGACGTCTACAGGGATTCAATGAGCAGTTCTTC. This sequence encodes CASRRLQGFNEQFF.

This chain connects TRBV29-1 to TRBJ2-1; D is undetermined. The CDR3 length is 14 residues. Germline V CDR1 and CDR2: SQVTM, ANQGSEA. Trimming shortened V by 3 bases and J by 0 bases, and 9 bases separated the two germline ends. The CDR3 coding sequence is TGCAGCGTTGATCCCCTTAGCTCCTACAATGAGCAGTTCTTC. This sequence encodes CSVDPLSSYNEQFF.

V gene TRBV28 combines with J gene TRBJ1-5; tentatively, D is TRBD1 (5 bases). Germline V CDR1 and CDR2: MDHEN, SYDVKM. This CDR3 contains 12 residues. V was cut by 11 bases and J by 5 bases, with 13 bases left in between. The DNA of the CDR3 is TGTGCCTCCCTCAAAGGGGATCAGCCCCAGCATTTT. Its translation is CASLKGDQPQHF.

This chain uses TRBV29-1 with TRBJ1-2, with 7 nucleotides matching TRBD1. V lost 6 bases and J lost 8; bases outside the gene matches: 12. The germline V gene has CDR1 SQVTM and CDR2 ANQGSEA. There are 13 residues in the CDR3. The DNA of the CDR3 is TGCAGCGTGGTGGACAGGATGAATACCGGCTACACCTTC. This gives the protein CSVVDRMNTGYTF.

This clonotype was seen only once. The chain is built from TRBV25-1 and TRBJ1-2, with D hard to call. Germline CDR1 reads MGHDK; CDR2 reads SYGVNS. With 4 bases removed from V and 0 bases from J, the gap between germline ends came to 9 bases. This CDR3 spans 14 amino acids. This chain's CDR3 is CASSGTAPNYGYTF. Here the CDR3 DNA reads TGTGCCAGCAGTGGAACAGCCCCTAACTATGGCTACACCTTC.

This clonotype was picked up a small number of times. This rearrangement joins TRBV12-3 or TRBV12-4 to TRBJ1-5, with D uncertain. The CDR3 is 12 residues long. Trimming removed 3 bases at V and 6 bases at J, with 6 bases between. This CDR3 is CASSFGGQPQHF. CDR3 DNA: TGTGCCAGCAGTTTCGGAGGTCAGCCCCAGCATTTT.

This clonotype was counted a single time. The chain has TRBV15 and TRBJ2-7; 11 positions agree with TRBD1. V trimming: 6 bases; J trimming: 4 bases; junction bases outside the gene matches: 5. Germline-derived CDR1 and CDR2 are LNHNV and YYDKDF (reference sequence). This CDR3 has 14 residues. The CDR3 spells CATSADRGRYEQYF. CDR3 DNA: TGTGCCACCAGTGCGGACAGGGGGCGTTACGAGCAGTACTTC.

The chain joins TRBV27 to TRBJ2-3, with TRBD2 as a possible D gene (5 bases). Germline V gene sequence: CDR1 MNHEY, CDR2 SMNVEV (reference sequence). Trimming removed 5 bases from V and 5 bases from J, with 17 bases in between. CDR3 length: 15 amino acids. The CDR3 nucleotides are TGTGCCAGCAGTCCGCCCCTGTGGGAGCTAGATACGCAGTATTTT. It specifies CASSPPLWELDTQYF.

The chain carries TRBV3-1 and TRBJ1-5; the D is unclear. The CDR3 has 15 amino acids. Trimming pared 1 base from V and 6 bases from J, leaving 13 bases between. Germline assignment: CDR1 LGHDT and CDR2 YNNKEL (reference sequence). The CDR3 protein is CASSQGLAISQPQHF. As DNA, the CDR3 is TGTGCCAGCAGCCAAGGGTTGGCTATCAGTCAGCCCCAGCATTTT.

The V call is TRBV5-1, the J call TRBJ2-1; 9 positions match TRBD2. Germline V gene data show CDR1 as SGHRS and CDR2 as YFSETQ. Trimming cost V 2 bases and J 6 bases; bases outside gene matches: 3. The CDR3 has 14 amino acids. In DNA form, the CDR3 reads TGCGCCAGCAGCTTAGTAGCGGGGGCCAATGAGCAGTTCTTC. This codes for CASSLVAGANEQFF.

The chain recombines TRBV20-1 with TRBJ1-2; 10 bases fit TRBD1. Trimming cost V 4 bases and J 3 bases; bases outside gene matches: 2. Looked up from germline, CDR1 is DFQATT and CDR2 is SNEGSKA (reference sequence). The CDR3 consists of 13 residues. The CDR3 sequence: CSATGTGDYGYTF. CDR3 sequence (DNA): TGCAGTGCTACCGGGACAGGGGACTATGGCTACACCTTC.

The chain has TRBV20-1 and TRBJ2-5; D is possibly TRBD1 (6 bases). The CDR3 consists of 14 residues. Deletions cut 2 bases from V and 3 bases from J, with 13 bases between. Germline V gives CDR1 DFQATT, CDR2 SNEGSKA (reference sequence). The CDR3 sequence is CSARNLDRKETQYF. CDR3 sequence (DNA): TGCAGTGCTAGAAATCTCGACAGGAAAGAGACCCAGTACTTC.

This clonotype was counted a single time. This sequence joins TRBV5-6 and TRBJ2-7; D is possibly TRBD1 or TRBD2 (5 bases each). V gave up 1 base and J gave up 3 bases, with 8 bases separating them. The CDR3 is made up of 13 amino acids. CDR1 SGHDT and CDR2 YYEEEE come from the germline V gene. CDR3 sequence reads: CASSLWGIYEQYF. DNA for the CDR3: TGTGCCAGCAGCTTGTGGGGGATCTACGAGCAGTACTTC.

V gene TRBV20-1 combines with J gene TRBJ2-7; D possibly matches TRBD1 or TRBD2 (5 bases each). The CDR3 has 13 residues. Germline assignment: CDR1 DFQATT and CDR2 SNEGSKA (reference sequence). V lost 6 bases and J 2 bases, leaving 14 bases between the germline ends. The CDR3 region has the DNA TGCAGTGCATTCCGGGACGGTACCTACGAGCAGTACTTC. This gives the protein CSAFRDGTYEQYF.

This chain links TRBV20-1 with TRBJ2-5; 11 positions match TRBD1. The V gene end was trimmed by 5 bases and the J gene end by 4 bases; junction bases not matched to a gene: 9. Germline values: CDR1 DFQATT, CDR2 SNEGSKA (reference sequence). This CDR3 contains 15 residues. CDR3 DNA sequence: TGCAGTGCTCCACCCGGACAGGGGGCTGCAGAGACCCAGTACTTC. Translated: CSAPPGQGAAETQYF.

In DNA, the CDR3 is TGCGCCAGCAGCTTCGGACAGGGGATTGCTGGATCACCCCTCCACTTT. Amino acid sequence: CASSFGQGIAGSPLHF. The chain employs TRBV5-1 and TRBJ1-6; 9 nucleotides match TRBD1. The CDR3 spans 16 residues. The V segment lost 2 bases and the J segment 10 bases; nucleotides outside the gene matches: 10. Germline loops: CDR1 SGHRS, CDR2 YFSETQ.

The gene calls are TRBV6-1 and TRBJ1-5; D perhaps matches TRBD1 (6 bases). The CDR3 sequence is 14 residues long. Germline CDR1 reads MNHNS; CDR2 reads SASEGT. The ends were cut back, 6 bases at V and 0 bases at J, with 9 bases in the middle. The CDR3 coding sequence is TGTGCCAGCAGGGGGGCGGTTAGCAATCAGCCCCAGCATTTT. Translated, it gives CASRGAVSNQPQHF.